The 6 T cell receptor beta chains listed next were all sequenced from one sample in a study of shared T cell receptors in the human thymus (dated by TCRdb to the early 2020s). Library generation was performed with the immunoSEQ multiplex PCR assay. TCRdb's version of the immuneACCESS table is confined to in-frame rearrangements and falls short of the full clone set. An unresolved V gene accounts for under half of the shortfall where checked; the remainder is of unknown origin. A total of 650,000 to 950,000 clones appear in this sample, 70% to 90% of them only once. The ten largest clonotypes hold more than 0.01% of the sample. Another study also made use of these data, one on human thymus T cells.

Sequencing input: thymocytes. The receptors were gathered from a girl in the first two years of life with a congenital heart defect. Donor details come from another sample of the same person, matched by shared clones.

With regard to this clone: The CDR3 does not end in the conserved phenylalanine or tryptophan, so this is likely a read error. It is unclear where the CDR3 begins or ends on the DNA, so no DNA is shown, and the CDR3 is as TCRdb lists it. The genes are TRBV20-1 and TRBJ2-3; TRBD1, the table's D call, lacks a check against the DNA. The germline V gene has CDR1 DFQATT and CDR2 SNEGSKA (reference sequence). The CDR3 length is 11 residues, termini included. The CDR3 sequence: CSVPTGIGRWT.

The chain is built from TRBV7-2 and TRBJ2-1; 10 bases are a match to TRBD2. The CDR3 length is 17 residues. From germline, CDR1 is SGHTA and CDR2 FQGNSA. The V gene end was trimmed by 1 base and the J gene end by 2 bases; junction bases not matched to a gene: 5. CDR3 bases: TGTGCCAGCAGCTTAGTTAGCGGGGGGCTCCCCTACAATGAGCAGTTCTTC. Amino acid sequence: CASSLVSGGLPYNEQFF. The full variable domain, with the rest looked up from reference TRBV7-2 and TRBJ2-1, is GAGVSQSPSNKVTEKGKDVELRCDPISGHTALYWYRQSLGQGLEFLIYFQGNSAPDKSGLPSDRFSAERTGGSVSTLTIQRTQQEDSAVYLCASSLVSGGLPYNEQFFGPGTRLTVL.

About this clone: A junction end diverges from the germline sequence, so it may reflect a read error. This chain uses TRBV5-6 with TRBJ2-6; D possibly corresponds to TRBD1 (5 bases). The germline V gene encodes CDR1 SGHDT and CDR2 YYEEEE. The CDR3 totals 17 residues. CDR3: CASRVGQLFSGANVLNF. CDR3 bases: TGTGCCAGCAGGGTTGGTCAGCTATTCTCTGGGGCCAACGTCCTGAATTTC.

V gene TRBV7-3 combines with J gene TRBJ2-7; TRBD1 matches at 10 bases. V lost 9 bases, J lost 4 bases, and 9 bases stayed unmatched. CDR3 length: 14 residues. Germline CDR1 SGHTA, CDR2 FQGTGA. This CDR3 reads CARTGGLFLYEQYF. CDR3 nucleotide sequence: TGTGCCAGGACAGGGGGCTTGTTTCTTTACGAGCAGTACTTC.

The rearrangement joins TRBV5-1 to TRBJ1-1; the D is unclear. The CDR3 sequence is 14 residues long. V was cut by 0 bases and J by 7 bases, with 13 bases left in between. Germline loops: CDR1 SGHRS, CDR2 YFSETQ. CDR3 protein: CASSLAGERGEAFF. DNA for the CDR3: TGCGCCAGCAGCTTGGCCGGTGAGCGGGGTGAAGCTTTCTTT.

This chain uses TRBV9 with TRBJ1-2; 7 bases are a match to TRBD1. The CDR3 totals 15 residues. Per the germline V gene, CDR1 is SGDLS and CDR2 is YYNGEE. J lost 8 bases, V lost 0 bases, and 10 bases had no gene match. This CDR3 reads CASSVASRGLRGYTF. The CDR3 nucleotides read TGTGCCAGCAGCGTAGCCTCAAGGGGGCTTAGGGGCTACACCTTC.